These 16 T cell receptor beta chains were all obtained from the same sample, sequenced in a study of shared clonotypes between healthy human individuals. Measured with immunoSEQ multiplex PCR; TCRdb has only the in-frame clones, and not every one. The table records 850,000 to 1,100,000 clones, approximately 77% of them present only once. The sample consisted of memory CD4+ T cells from PBMCs. Subset meaning: CD45RA-negative fraction. These receptors came from a man younger than 35 in good health. Some clones in this sample may be carry-over from other donors' samples.

This clone came up a few times. The gene calls are TRBV28 and TRBJ1-5; the D is unclear. The germline gives CDR1 MDHEN, CDR2 SYDVKM. The CDR3 has 16 amino acids. Trimming pared 6 bases from V and 2 bases from J, leaving 17 bases between. This CDR3 is CASSLLGSRGNQPQHF. In DNA form, the CDR3 reads TGTGCCAGCAGCCTGTTGGGGTCGCGGGGCAATCAGCCCCAGCATTTT. The full variable domain, its missing parts supplied by reference TRBV28 and TRBJ1-5, is DVKVTQSSRYLVKRTGEKVFLECVQDMDHENMFWYRQDPGLGLRLIYFSYDVKMKEKGDIPEGYSVSREKKERFSLILESASTNQTSMYLCASSLLGSRGNQPQHFGDGTRLSIL.

The V call is TRBV18, the J call TRBJ1-2; possibly TRBD1 for D (5 bases). V was trimmed by 3 bases and J by 2 bases, leaving 13 bases between them. The V gene's germline CDR1 is KGHSH and CDR2 LQKENI. There are 15 residues in the CDR3. The CDR3 DNA reads as TGTGCCAGCTCACCCGCAATGGGGCAGAACTATGGCTACACCTTC. Amino acid sequence: CASSPAMGQNYGYTF. Full variable domain (missing parts from reference TRBV18 and TRBJ1-2): NAGVMQNPRHLVRRRGQEARLRCSPMKGHSHVYWYRQLPEEGLKFMVYLQKENIIDESGMPKERFSAEFPKEGPSILRIQQVVRGDSAAYFCASSPAMGQNYGYTFGSGTRLTVV.

The chain recombines TRBV27 with TRBJ1-5; TRBD1 is a possible D gene (5 bases). The CDR3 contains 15 residues. The V and J ends lost 4 bases and 2 bases respectively, with 12 bases between them. Germline CDR1 is MNHEY and CDR2 is SMNVEV (reference sequence). The CDR3, as DNA: TGTGCCAGCAGTTGGGGGAGAGGAGGCAATCAGCCCCAGCATTTT. Translated, it gives CASSWGRGGNQPQHF.

With regard to this clone: The same CDR3 can be traced to other DNA sequences in this sample. The V and J genes are TRBV28 and TRBJ2-7; 7 bases map to TRBD2. Germline-derived CDR1 and CDR2 are MDHEN and SYDVKM. The CDR3 spans 14 residues. V gave up 2 bases and J gave up 4 bases; unmatched junction bases: 5. The CDR3 coding sequence is TGTGCCAGCAGTTTACCGGGAGGTCCGTACGAGCAGTACTTC. Translating gives CASSLPGGPYEQYF.

CDR3 in amino acids: CAWLPSGRRGEQYF. CDR3 bases: TGTGCCTGGCTCCCTAGCGGGAGACGGGGCGAGCAGTACTTC. The chain links TRBV30 to TRBJ2-7; 10 nucleotides agree with TRBD2. Germline lookup yields CDR1 GTSNPN and CDR2 SVGIG (reference sequence). V lost 5 bases to trimming and J lost 6 bases; unmatched junction nucleotides: 10. This CDR3 has 14 residues.

This rearrangement joins TRBV6-5 to TRBJ2-7, with D possibly called TRBD1 or TRBD2 (5 bases each). The CDR3 runs 13 residues. Germline CDR1 and CDR2: MNHEY and SVGAGI. Trimming pared 8 bases from V and 0 bases from J, leaving 11 bases between. The CDR3 is CASGAGSSYEQYF. DNA of the CDR3: TGTGCCAGCGGGGCAGGGAGCTCCTACGAGCAGTACTTC.

This rearrangement joins TRBV7-2 to TRBJ2-7, with D uncertain. V lost 5 bases, J lost 6 bases, and 8 bases lay in between. Germline loops: CDR1 SGHTA, CDR2 FQGNSA. This CDR3 has 11 residues. CDR3 DNA: TGTGCCAGCAGCAGATCGGGCGAGCAGTACTTC. Translated: CASSRSGEQYF.

The chain couples TRBV19 to TRBJ1-5; possibly TRBD1 for D (6 bases). The V gene's germline CDR1 is LNHDA and CDR2 SQIVND (reference sequence). The CDR3 runs to 16 residues. Trimming removed 1 base at V and 3 bases at J, with 13 bases between. CDR3 sequence reads: CASSIVSGHNNQPQHF. The CDR3 nucleotides read TGTGCCAGTAGTATAGTGTCGGGACACAACAATCAGCCCCAGCATTTT.

This clone was seen once. The V call is TRBV5-1, the J call TRBJ2-5, with unresolved D. Germline V CDR1 and CDR2: SGHRS, YFSETQ. Deletions cut 2 bases from V and 0 bases from J, with 17 bases between. The CDR3 contains 17 residues. The CDR3 reads CASSFYPLDPNQETQYF. For the CDR3, the DNA is TGCGCCAGCAGCTTCTACCCCCTCGACCCGAACCAAGAGACCCAGTACTTC.

The chain combines TRBV10-3 with TRBJ2-1; D is undetermined. The CDR3 has 12 amino acids. Trimming pared 4 bases from V and 9 bases from J, leaving 10 bases between. CDR1 and CDR2 (germline): ENHRY, SYGVKD. The CDR3 reads CAISAPYGEQFF. CDR3 nucleotides: TGTGCCATCAGTGCCCCGTATGGTGAGCAGTTCTTC.

The rearrangement links TRBV19 to TRBJ2-5; 9 bases fit TRBD1. This CDR3 region has 12 residues. V lost 9 bases to trimming and J lost 3 bases; unmatched junction nucleotides: 2. In germline, CDR1 is LNHDA, CDR2 SQIVND (reference sequence). The chain's CDR3 is CARRTGEETQYF. In DNA form, the CDR3 reads TGTGCCAGGCGGACAGGGGAAGAGACCCAGTACTTC.

V usage is TRBV29-1 and J usage is TRBJ2-3; D may match TRBD1 or TRBD2 (6 bases each). Germline lookup yields CDR1 SQVTM and CDR2 ANQGSEA. This CDR3 contains 12 residues. Trimming took off 6 bases at V and 7 bases at J, with 14 bases between the two ends. The CDR3 sequence is CSVNREENTQYF. DNA for the CDR3: TGCAGCGTCAACAGGGAGGAAAATACGCAGTATTTT.

This clone showed up just once. The chain couples TRBV18 to TRBJ2-7; the D call may be TRBD1 or TRBD2 (5 bases each). V was cut by 6 bases and J by 0 bases, with 15 bases left in between. CDR1 KGHSH and CDR2 LQKENI come from the germline V gene. The CDR3 totals 15 residues. The CDR3, as DNA: TGTGCCAGCTCCCGAGGGGTAGCCCTCTCCTACGAGCAGTACTTC. It encodes CASSRGVALSYEQYF.

The chain combines TRBV11-2 with TRBJ2-5; 8 nucleotides align to TRBD2. The CDR3 runs to 15 residues. CDR1 is SGHAT, CDR2 FQNNGV, per germline. V shed 4 bases, J shed 5 bases, and the junction held 9 bases outside the gene matches. DNA of the CDR3: TGTGCCAGCAGCTACCCCGGACTAGCCGGGGAGACCCAGTACTTC. Residues: CASSYPGLAGETQYF.

The V call is TRBV7-9, the J call TRBJ2-1, with 12 nucleotides matching TRBD2. V shed 4 bases, J shed 4 bases, and the junction held 5 bases outside the gene matches. Germline V lookup: CDR1 SEHNR, CDR2 FQNEAQ (reference sequence). This CDR3 has 16 amino acids. CDR3 residues: CASSSSGTSGYNEQFF. In nucleotides, the CDR3 is TGTGCCAGCAGCTCCTCCGGGACTAGCGGGTACAATGAGCAGTTCTTC. Supplemented by reference TRBV7-9 and TRBJ2-1, the full variable domain reads DTGVSQNPRHKITKRGQNVTFRCDPISEHNRLYWYRQTLGQGPEFLTYFQNEAQLEKSRLLSDRFSAERPKGSFSTLEIQRTEQGDSAMYLCASSSSGTSGYNEQFFGPGTRLTVL.

This chain joins TRBV27 and TRBJ1-1; D is uncertain. In germline, CDR1 is MNHEY, CDR2 SMNVEV (reference sequence). V was cut by 3 bases and J by 3 bases, with 8 bases left in between. This CDR3 is 13 amino acids long. CDR3 DNA sequence: TGTGCCAGCAGTTTTGAGAGATACACTGAAGCTTTCTTT. This gives the protein CASSFERYTEAFF.